This T cell receptor beta chain emerged from a study of vaccination and CD4 T cells after COVID-19. Study context: Investigators drew the post-COVID samples a median roughly 96 days after diagnosis, with a range of 35 to 161.

Looked up from germline, CDR1 is SNHLY and CDR2 is FYNNEI. Trimming pared 6 bases from V and 7 bases from J, leaving 13 bases between. The CDR3 has 14 residues. At the Johns Hopkins FTIC core, DNA taken from cultured CD4+ T cells was sequenced by way of the Oncomine TCR Beta short-read assay. TCRdb itself ran the PCR reads through MiXCR, one entry per CDR3 protein. This sample has tens of thousands of distinct CDR3 sequences, with about 45% found just once. Concerning this clonotype: Antigen: not known.

The treatment was: roughly 10-day PBMC culture with coronavirus spike peptide pools or control peptides (ViraFEST assay). Fresh medium (containing IL-2) replaced half the medium on days 3 and 7. The receptor comes from a human donor who had recovered from COVID-19. V is TRBV2 and J is TRBJ1-6; D is unclear. Input material: CD4+ T cells from blood, cultured in vitro. The CDR3 here is CASRFISENSPLHF. CDR3 nucleotides: TGTGCCAGCAGGTTTATCTCAGAGAATTCACCCCTCCACTTT. Using reference TRBV2 and TRBJ1-6 for the parts outside the CDR3, the full variable domain is EPEVTQTPSHQVTQMGQEVILRCVPISNHLYFYWYRQILGQKVEFLVSFYNNEISEKSEIFDDQFSVERPDGSNFTLKIRSTKLEDSAMYFCASRFISENSPLHFGNGTRLTVT.